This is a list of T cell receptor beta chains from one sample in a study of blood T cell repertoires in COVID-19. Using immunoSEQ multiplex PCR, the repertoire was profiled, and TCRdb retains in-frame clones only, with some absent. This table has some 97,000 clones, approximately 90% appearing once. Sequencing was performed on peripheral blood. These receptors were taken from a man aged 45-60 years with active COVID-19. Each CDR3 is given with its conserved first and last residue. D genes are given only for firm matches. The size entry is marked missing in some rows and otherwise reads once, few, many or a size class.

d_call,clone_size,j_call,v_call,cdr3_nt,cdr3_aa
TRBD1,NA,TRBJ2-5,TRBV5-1,TGCGCCAGCAGGATTGGGGACAGGGAAGACCAGTACTTC,CASRIGDREDQYF
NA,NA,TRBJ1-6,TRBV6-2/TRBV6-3,TGTGCCAGCAGCCCCGGACTCCAAAACGATTCACCCCTCCACTTT,CASSPGLQNDSPLHF
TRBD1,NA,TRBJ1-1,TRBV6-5,TGTGCCAGCAGTTCACCGGGCAGGGGGGAGAACACTGAAGCTTTCTTT,CASSSPGRGENTEAFF
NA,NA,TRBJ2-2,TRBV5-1,TGCGCCAGCAGCCGACTTGGAGGGACCGGGGAGCTGTTTTTT,CASSRLGGTGELFF
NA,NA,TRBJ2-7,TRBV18,TGTGCCAGCTCTCCCGGGAGCACCTTCTACGAGCAGTACTTC,CASSPGSTFYEQYF
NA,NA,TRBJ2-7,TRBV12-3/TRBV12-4,TGTGCCAGCAGTTTGCCAGGGCGCTACGAGCAGTACTTC,CASSLPGRYEQYF
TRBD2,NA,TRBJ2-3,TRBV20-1,TGCAGTGCCAGTACTAGCGGGGGTACCGGGGGCACAGATACGCAGTATTTT,CSASTSGGTGGTDTQYF
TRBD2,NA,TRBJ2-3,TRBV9,TGTGCCAGCAGTAGCGGGGGGCCTAGCACAGATACGCAGTATTTT,CASSSGGPSTDTQYF
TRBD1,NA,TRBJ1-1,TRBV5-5,TGTGCCAGCCCCCTAGCTCTCTCGACAGGGTCCGACACTGAAGCTTTCTTT,CASPLALSTGSDTEAFF
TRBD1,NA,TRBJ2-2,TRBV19,TGTGCCAGTAGTTCGGGACAGGGGCCCGGGGAGCTGTTTTTT,CASSSGQGPGELFF
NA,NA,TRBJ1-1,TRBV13,TGTGCCAGCAGCCTTACAGAGATTCACACTGAAGCTTTCTTT,CASSLTEIHTEAFF
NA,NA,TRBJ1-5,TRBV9,TGTGCCAGCAGCCAAGCAGGGGTGGGGCCCCAGCATTTT,CASSQAGVGPQHF
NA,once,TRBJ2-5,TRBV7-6,TGTGCCAGCAGCTTAGCACTAGGGGGACAAGAGACCCAGTACTTC,CASSLALGGQETQYF
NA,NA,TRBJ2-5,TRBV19,TGTGCCAGTAGTAACTGGGAGACCCAGTACTTC,CASSNWETQYF
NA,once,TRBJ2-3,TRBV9,TGTGCCAGCAGCGCGCGAGTCCCCGAGACGCAGTATTTT,CASSARVPETQYF
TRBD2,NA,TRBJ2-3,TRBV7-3,TGTGCCAGCAGCCGTAGCGGGGGGGCCGCAGATACGCAGTATTTT,CASSRSGGAADTQYF
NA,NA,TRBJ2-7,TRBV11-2,TGTGCCAGCAGCCCGTCGGGACACCTCTACGAGCAGTACTTC,CASSPSGHLYEQYF
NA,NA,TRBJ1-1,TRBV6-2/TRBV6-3,TGTGCCAGCAGCTTGGGACAGAACACTGAAGCTTTCTTT,CASSLGQNTEAFF
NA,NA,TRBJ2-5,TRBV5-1,TGCGCCAGCAGCCAAGCGGAGGACGGAGGAGAGACCCAGTACTTC,CASSQAEDGGETQYF
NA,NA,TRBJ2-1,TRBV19,TGTGCCAGTAGTATTACAGCGGGCACCTACAATGAGCAGTTCTTC,CASSITAGTYNEQFF
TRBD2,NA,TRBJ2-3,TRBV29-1,TGCAGCCTTGGGGGTTCGGCGGGAGGGATCCCAGATACGCAGTATTTT,CSLGGSAGGIPDTQYF
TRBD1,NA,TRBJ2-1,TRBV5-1,TGCGCCAGCAGCGAGGGACAGGGGTTAAGCAATGAGCAGTTCTTC,CASSEGQGLSNEQFF
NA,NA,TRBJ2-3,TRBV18,TGTGCCAGCTCACCACAGGGGTCTAGCACAGATACGCAGTATTTT,CASSPQGSSTDTQYF
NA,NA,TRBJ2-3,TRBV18,TGTGCCAGCTCATATAGTGATACGCAGTATTTT,CASSYSDTQYF
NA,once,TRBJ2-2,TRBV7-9,TGTGCCAGCAGCCTTGACACCGGGGAGCTGTTTTTT,CASSLDTGELFF
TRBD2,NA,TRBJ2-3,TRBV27,TGTGCCCGCAGTCTGCGGCGGGGGGGAGGGGATACGCAGTATTTT,CARSLRRGGGDTQYF
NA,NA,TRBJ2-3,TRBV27,TGTGCCAGCAGGCGGAGCGGAGCAAGCACAGATACGCAGTATTTT,CASRRSGASTDTQYF
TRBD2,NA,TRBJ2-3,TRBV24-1,TGTGCCACCGCCGGTAGCGGGAGCACAGATACGCAGTATTTT,CATAGSGSTDTQYF
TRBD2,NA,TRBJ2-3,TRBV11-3,TGTGCCAGCAGCCTGGGACTAGGGAGCACAGATACGCAGTATTTT,CASSLGLGSTDTQYF
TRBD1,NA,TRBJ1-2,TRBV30,TGTGCCTGGCTCCGGGACAGGGTGGCTAACTATGGCTACACCTTC,CAWLRDRVANYGYTF
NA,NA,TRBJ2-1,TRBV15,TGTGCCACCAGCAGAGGGGGAGGTACCTACAATGAGCAGTTCTTC,CATSRGGGTYNEQFF
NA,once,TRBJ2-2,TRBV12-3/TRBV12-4,TGTGCCAGCAGCACGACAGGGGAGCTGTTTTTT,CASSTTGELFF
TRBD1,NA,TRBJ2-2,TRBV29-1,TGCAGCGTGGCCGGGACAGGGTTCACCGGGGAGCTGTTTTTT,CSVAGTGFTGELFF
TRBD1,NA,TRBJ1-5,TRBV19,TGTGCCAGTAGTTTCGGGACAGGGGGTCAGCCCCAGCATTTT,CASSFGTGGQPQHF
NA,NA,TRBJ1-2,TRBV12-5,TGTGCTAGTGGTTTGGCCTCACAGGGATTATATGGCTACACCTTC,CASGLASQGLYGYTF
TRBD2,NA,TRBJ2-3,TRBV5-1,TGCGCCAGCAGCGGACGGGGGGTCACAGATACGCAGTATTTT,CASSGRGVTDTQYF
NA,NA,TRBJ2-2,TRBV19,TGTGCCAGTAGCCTTACCCGGACAGCGAACACCGGGGAGCTGTTTTTT,CASSLTRTANTGELFF
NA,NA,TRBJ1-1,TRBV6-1,TGTGCCAGCAGTGAAAGAATGGCAGGGGATAACACTGAAGCTTTCTTT,CASSERMAGDNTEAFF
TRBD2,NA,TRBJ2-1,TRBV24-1,TGTGCCACCAGTGAGCCACGGACTAGCGGGAGGAGGAATGAGCAGTTCTTC,CATSEPRTSGRRNEQFF
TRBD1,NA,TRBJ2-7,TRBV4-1,TGCGCCAGCAGCACCCGACAGGGGGAGGTCGAGCAGTACTTC,CASSTRQGEVEQYF
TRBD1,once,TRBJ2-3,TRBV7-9,TGTGCCAGCAGCTCAGCCCGGGACAGGGGTATAGATACGCAGTATTTT,CASSSARDRGIDTQYF
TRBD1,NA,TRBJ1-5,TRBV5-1,TGCGCCAGCAGCCCAGGACAGGGGCGAAGCAATCAGCCCCAGCATTTT,CASSPGQGRSNQPQHF
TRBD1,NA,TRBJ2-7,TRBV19,TGTGCCAGCGGACAGGGGGCCTCCTACGAGCAGTACTTC,CASGQGASYEQYF
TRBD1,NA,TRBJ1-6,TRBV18,TGTGCCAGCTCACGCGCGGACAGGGCGTCACCCCTCCACTTT,CASSRADRASPLHF
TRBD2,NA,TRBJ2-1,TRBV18,TGTGCCAGCTCACTCGCTAGCGGGGTAAATGAGCAGTTCTTC,CASSLASGVNEQFF
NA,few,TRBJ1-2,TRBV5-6,TGTGCCAGCAGCTTGGGACAGAACTATGGCTACACCTTC,CASSLGQNYGYTF
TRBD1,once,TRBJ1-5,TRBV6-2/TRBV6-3,TGTGCCAGCAGTTCCGCGGACAGGGGAGGTAATCAGCCCCAGCATTTT,CASSSADRGGNQPQHF
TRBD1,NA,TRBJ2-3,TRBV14,TGTGCCAGCAGCCCTCGGACAGGGACAGATACGCAGTATTTT,CASSPRTGTDTQYF
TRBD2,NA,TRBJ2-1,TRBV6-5,TGTGCCAGCAGGAATAGCGGGAGCTGGGATGAGCAGTTCTTC,CASRNSGSWDEQFF
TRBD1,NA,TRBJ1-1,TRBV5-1,TGCGCCAGCAGCCAGGGGGAAGCTACTGAAGCTTTCTTT,CASSQGEATEAFF
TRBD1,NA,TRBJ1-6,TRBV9,TGTGCCAGCAGCCCCAGGGACAGAGGAAATTCACCCCTCCACTTT,CASSPRDRGNSPLHF
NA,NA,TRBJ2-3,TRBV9,TGTGCCAGCGGGGCAGCCAGTCGGTCAGATACGCAGTATTTT,CASGAASRSDTQYF
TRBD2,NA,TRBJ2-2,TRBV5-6,TGTGCCAGCAGCTTGGTTAGCGGGGCGAACACCGGGGAGCTGTTTTTT,CASSLVSGANTGELFF